This T cell receptor beta chain was captured in a study of Ad26.COV2.S vaccination and SARS-CoV-2 variants. For the study at large: The donor was enrolled in the Ad26.COV2.S arm of the COV1001 trial.

The treatment is: approximately 18 received Ad26.COV2.S at low or high dose, single or two shots; five or six received placebo; per-sample allocation not given. On day 63 after the first injection, vaccine and placebo recipients gave samples. Sequencing was performed with immunoSEQ multiplex PCR; in TCRdb, only in-frame clones are kept and a portion is missing. The table has 350,000 to 450,000 clones, 92% seen once. Germline-derived CDR1 and CDR2 are SEHNR and FQNEAQ (reference sequence). The V segment lost 4 bases and the J segment 2 bases; nucleotides outside the gene matches: 4. This CDR3 contains 15 residues.

This sequence originates from a person aged 18-60 years who received the Ad26.COV2.S COVID-19 vaccine or a placebo. The sequenced sample was peripheral blood, obtained in a trial of Ad26.COV2.S vaccine versus placebo. V is TRBV7-9 and J is TRBJ2-3; 9 nucleotides agree with TRBD1. CDR3 DNA sequence: TGTGCCAGCAGCTCCGGGGACAGGGTCACAGATACGCAGTATTTT. Translating gives CASSSGDRVTDTQYF.